These 13 T cell receptor beta chains originate from one sample sequenced in a study of blood T cells in healthy people across ages. A second PCR of 7 to 11 cycles used a sample-barcoded 5' primer and a J-beta primer mix. TCRdb reprocessed the 5' RACE reads with MiXCR, giving one entry per CDR3 protein. The repertoire holds just under 750,000 distinct CDR3 sequences, with 20% to 25% as singletons. Material: blood. The receptors originated from a man in his 70s in good health.

V gene TRBV12-3 or TRBV12-4 combines with J gene TRBJ2-1, with TRBD2 identical over 7 bases. The CDR3 length is 13 residues. The ends lost 8 bases at V and 2 bases at J; junction bases unmatched: 3. CDR3 amino acids: CASGGGPYNEQFF. The DNA for the CDR3 is TGTGCCAGCGGGGGGGGACCCTACAATGAGCAGTTCTTC.

This chain uses TRBV27 with TRBJ1-2; TRBD1 aligns across 10 bases. Germline V gene data show CDR1 as MNHEY and CDR2 as SMNVEV (reference sequence). The CDR3 has 15 residues. V lost 5 bases to trimming and J lost 8 bases; unmatched junction nucleotides: 11. The DNA for the CDR3 is TGTGCCAGCAGTCCTCGGGGACAGGGGATTTACGGCTACACCTTC. Its translation: CASSPRGQGIYGYTF.

This chain connects TRBV10-1 to TRBJ2-5, with D uncertain. Germline V gene data show CDR1 as WNHNN and CDR2 as SYGVQD (reference sequence). V was pared by 5 bases and J by 2 bases, with 9 bases between. This CDR3 contains 13 residues. The CDR3 protein is CASSKSSQETQYF. The CDR3 DNA follows: TGCGCCAGCAGTAAATCCAGTCAAGAGACCCAGTACTTC.

This clonotype was seen a few times. A much larger clone lies one base from this, so it may be a read error. The J gene is TRBJ1-4, the V gene TRBV28, with TRBD1 matching over 7 bases. Trimming removed 11 bases from V and 7 bases from J; junction bases left unmatched: 13. Germline V gives CDR1 MDHEN, CDR2 SYDVKM. This CDR3 is 14 amino acids long. This CDR3 reads CACSGGAEVEKLFF. The CDR3, as DNA: TGTGCCTGCTCAGGGGGGGCCGAGGTTGAAAAACTGTTTTTT.

This clonotype was seen ten or more times. This chain joins TRBV29-1 and TRBJ2-5; 11 positions agree with TRBD2. The CDR3 length is 13 residues. Germline CDR1 SQVTM, CDR2 ANQGSEA. J gave up 3 bases and V 5 bases, and 2 bases lay outside the gene matches. CDR3 residues: CSVQTSGEETQYF. The CDR3 coding sequence is TGCAGCGTTCAGACTAGCGGGGAAGAGACCCAGTACTTC.

The chain joins TRBV3-1 to TRBJ1-1; D perhaps matches TRBD1 (5 bases). CDR1 LGHDT and CDR2 YNNKEL come from the germline V gene (reference sequence). This CDR3 spans 15 amino acids. The germline V and J ends were trimmed by 0 bases and 4 bases, with 12 bases remaining between them. CDR3 DNA sequence: TGTGCCAGCAGCCAAGATTGGGGGGTGGCCACTGAAGCTTTCTTT. Amino acid sequence: CASSQDWGVATEAFF.

This sequence joins TRBV5-4 and TRBJ1-3; D is possibly TRBD1 (5 bases). CDR1 and CDR2 (germline): SGHNT, YYREEE (reference sequence). CDR3 size: 15 residues. Trimming cost V 4 bases and J 2 bases, with 13 bases left between them. The CDR3 coding sequence is TGTGCCAGCAGCCGGGACTCGCATGCTGGAAACACCATATATTTT. Its translation: CASSRDSHAGNTIYF.

V is TRBV12-3 or TRBV12-4 and J is TRBJ2-1; no clear D gene. Trimming took 0 bases from V and 2 from J, leaving 11 bases between them. The length of the CDR3 is 16 residues. CDR3 amino acids: CASSLAGYSPYNEQFF. The CDR3 nucleotides are TGTGCCAGCAGTTTAGCGGGGTACTCCCCCTACAATGAGCAGTTCTTC.

CDR3 loop: CASSLRGYSETQPQHF. The CDR3 nucleotides read TGTGCCAGCAGCTTAAGAGGGTATTCAGAGACTCAGCCCCAGCATTTT. This sequence joins TRBV7-2 and TRBJ1-5; no clear D gene. This CDR3 has 16 residues. The V end lost 2 bases, the J end lost 6 bases, and 17 bases lay between the germline ends. Germline V CDR1 and CDR2: SGHTA, FQGNSA.

The chain recombines TRBV6-5 with TRBJ2-1; 8 bases match TRBD2. Germline lookup yields CDR1 MNHEY and CDR2 SVGAGI. The CDR3 loop spans 16 amino acids. The junction had 13 bases not matched to a gene; V was cut back by 5 bases and J by 7 bases. The CDR3 region is CASSTRTSLRGNEQFF. Written as DNA, the CDR3 is TGTGCCAGCAGTACCCGGACTAGCCTGAGGGGGAATGAGCAGTTCTTC.

In this sample, this clonotype turned up many times. The chain recombines TRBV12-3 or TRBV12-4 with TRBJ1-4, with D possibly matching TRBD1 (6 bases). The CDR3 covers 17 residues. The ends were cut back, 6 bases at V and 3 bases at J, with 20 bases in the middle. CDR3 loop: CASRAGATSLANEKLFF. CDR3 in DNA: TGTGCCAGCAGGGCAGGGGCCACCTCCTTAGCTAATGAAAAACTGTTTTTT.

This clonotype showed up just a few times. The V gene is TRBV14, the J gene TRBJ2-1; D unclear. Trimming took 0 bases from V and 5 from J, leaving 11 bases between them. Germline assignment: CDR1 SGHDN and CDR2 FVKESK. CDR3 length equals 15 residues. The CDR3 DNA sequence: TGTGCCAGCAGCCAAGATCTAAAGTCTAACAATGAGCAGTTCTTC. Amino acid sequence: CASSQDLKSNNEQFF.

The chain uses TRBV7-9 and TRBJ2-2; D might be TRBD2 (6 bases). Germline CDR1 SEHNR, CDR2 FQNEAQ (reference sequence). V was cut by 5 bases and J by 6 bases, with 16 bases left in between. CDR3 length: 15 amino acids. This CDR3 is CASSGSGEVAGELFF. CDR3 DNA sequence: TGTGCCAGCAGCGGGTCGGGGGAAGTGGCCGGGGAGCTGTTTTTT.